These 2 T cell receptor beta chains were sequenced from one sample in a study of OX40 agonist ivuxolimab in advanced cancers. The repertoire was sequenced with immunoSEQ multiplex PCR; TCRdb's copy has only in-frame clones and lacks some. The sample holds some 100,000 clones, approximately 89% seen once. The source material was CD4+ or CD8+ T cells sorted from blood, sampled in a trial of the OX40 agonist ivuxolimab. These receptors originate from an adult with an advanced solid tumor such as melanoma, head and neck, liver or kidney cancer.

The gene calls are TRBV7-6 and TRBJ2-3; D not resolved. CDR3 length equals 14 residues. In germline, CDR1 is SGHVS, CDR2 FNYEAQ. Trimming removed 0 bases at V and 3 bases at J, with 7 bases between. The CDR3 is CASSLAPGTDTQYF. For the CDR3, the DNA is TGTGCCAGCAGCTTAGCTCCCGGAACAGATACGCAGTATTTT.

This clone came up once. V and J are TRBV2 and TRBJ1-5; weak D call: TRBD1 (5 bases). Germline lookup yields CDR1 SNHLY and CDR2 FYNNEI. The length of the CDR3 is 13 residues. V was pared by 6 bases and J by 4 bases, with 10 bases between. As DNA, the CDR3 is TGTGCCAGCAGGTTACAGGTTAATCAGCCCCAGCATTTT. It yields the protein CASRLQVNQPQHF.